This T cell receptor beta chain was captured by sequencing in a study of early T cells in non-severe SARS-CoV-2 infection. Study at large: Investigators sequenced bulk RNA drawn from unsorted whole blood, and chains remained unpaired.

This clonotype was detected many times. Attachment of unique molecular identifiers to individual cDNA molecules was performed. MiXCR, run by TCRdb on the 5' RACE reads, gives a single entry per CDR3 protein. The sample includes tens of thousands of distinct CDR3 sequences, more than 9% seen only once; the top ten take approximately 4.1%. Trimming pared 6 bases from V and 5 bases from J, leaving 7 bases between. Germline-derived CDR1 and CDR2 are SGHAT and FQNNGV. The CDR3 covers 11 residues. Input material: whole blood. V is TRBV11-2 and J is TRBJ1-1; D may be TRBD1 (6 bases). The source is an adult who was a healthcare worker with PCR-confirmed SARS-CoV-2 infection or an uninfected control (not recorded which). CDR3 nucleotides: TGTGCCAGCAGGACAGGAACTGAAGCTTTCTTT. Translating gives CASRTGTEAFF.